This T cell receptor beta chain was obtained from a study of OX40 agonist ivuxolimab in advanced cancers. With respect to the entire study: Ivuxolimab was a fully human IgG2 agonistic monoclonal antibody targeting the costimulatory receptor OX40 (CD134). Intravenous ivuxolimab was administered to patients every 2 weeks at six dose levels: 0.01, 0.1, 0.3, 1.5, 3 and 10 mg/kg. Of the roughly 54 dose-escalation patients, hepatocellular carcinoma was present in about 20, melanoma in around 15, renal cell carcinoma in 9 and head and neck cancer in 9. In the dose-escalation cohort, around four fifths of patients were male, and the mean age was 60 years with a range of roughly 20 to 85. Prior anti-PD-1, anti-PD-L1 or anti-CTLA-4 therapy was permitted, and approximately 41% of dose-escalation patients had received checkpoint inhibitors. Three dose-escalation patients achieved partial responses, one with hepatocellular carcinoma and two with cutaneous melanoma. Peripheral TCRbeta sequencing was intended to test whether TCR sequence diversity was altered and clonal T-cell expansion was caused by ivuxolimab. The paper reports the monotherapy dose-escalation portion (N of about 50 patients) of the phase I ivuxolimab trial. The research as a whole found: In the 0.1-3.0 mg/kg groups, partial responders had among the lowest normalized peripheral clonal expansion, particularly in CD8+ T cells. Low levels of normalized T-cell clonal expansion were also seen in some patients who did not respond. Antigen specificity was not determined for the clonally expanded peripheral T cells. After ivuxolimab, expanded clones were on average more numerous among CD8+ T cells than among CD4+ T cells. At doses of 0.1 to 3.0 mg/kg, clonal expansion of both CD4+ and CD8+ T cells in blood was seen between baseline and week 6.

The trial excluded patients who had a history of autoimmune disease or were on systemic immunosuppression. Peripheral blood for TCR sequencing was collected from all dose cohorts at baseline, on cycle 4 day 1, and on cycle 7 day 1. The samples were taken from a phase I, first-in-human, multicenter, open-label dose-escalation trial of ivuxolimab. Adults with locally advanced or metastatic melanoma, renal cell carcinoma, hepatocellular carcinoma or head and neck squamous cell carcinoma were enrolled in the trial. Before TCR sequencing, CD4+ and CD8+ T cells were separately sorted from peripheral blood. For sequencing of the TCRbeta CDR3 region, genomic DNA was extracted from the sorted cells. TCRbeta CDR3 regions were sequenced using the immunoSEQ Assay. The clones in this table, taken by TCRdb from immuneACCESS, are in-frame only. Not every clone is retained; where verified, under half of the shortfall comes from an unresolved V gene, and the cause of the rest is unknown. The sample includes around 30,000 clones, with roughly 90% observed a single time. The leading ten clones occupy 26% of the sample.

V loses 0 bases, J loses 0 bases, and the germline ends lie 13 bases apart. CDR1 is given as SGHVS and CDR2 as FQNEAQ, both from the germline V gene. Taken from cysteine to phenylalanine, the CDR3 has 17 residues. Only the CDR3 region is kept as DNA, spanning 51 bases read in frame from base 1. In the case of this clone: Its recognized antigen is unknown. No much larger clone is present one base from it, and per-base qualities are unavailable.

This receptor was identified in an adult with an advanced solid tumor such as melanoma, head and neck, liver or kidney cancer. The material sequenced was CD4+ or CD8+ T cells sorted from blood, taken in a trial of the OX40 agonist ivuxolimab. The sequence links TRBV7-8 to TRBJ2-3, with the D gene not clear enough to name. Here is the DNA: TGTGCCAGCAGCTTAGCTGGGCAGCTGCCTAGCACAGATACGCAGTATTTT. Translated, this gives CASSLAGQLPSTDTQYF.